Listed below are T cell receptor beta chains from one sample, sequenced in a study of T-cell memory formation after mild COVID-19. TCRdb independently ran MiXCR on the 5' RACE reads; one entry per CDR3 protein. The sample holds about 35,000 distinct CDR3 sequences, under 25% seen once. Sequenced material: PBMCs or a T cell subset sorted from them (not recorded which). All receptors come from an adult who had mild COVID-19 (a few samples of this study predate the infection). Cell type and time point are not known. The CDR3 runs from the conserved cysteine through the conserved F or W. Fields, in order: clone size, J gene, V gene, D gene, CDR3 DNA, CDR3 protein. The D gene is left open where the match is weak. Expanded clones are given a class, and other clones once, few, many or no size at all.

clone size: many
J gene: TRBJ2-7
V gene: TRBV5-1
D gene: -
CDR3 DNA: TGCGCCAGCACAAGGGGGTACGAGCAGTACTTC
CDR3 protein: CASTRGYEQYF

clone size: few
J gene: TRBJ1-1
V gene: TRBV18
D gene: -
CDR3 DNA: TGTGCCAGCTCACCTCGCGTGAACACTGAAGCTTTCTTT
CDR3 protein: CASSPRVNTEAFF

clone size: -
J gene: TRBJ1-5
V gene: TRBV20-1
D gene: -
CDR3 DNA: TGCAGTGCGAGTTCGACAGGAGAATTTAGCAATCAGCCCCAGCATTTT
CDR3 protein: CSASSTGEFSNQPQHF

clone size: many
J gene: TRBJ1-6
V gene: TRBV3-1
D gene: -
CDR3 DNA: TGTGCCAGCAGCCTAATGGACAGTTCACCCCTCCACTTT
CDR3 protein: CASSLMDSSPLHF

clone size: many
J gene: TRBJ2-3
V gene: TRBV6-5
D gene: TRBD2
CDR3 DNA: TGTGCCAGCAGTTACTCCGGTCCCAGCGGGGGGACCACAGATACGCAGTATTTT
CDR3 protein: CASSYSGPSGGTTDTQYF

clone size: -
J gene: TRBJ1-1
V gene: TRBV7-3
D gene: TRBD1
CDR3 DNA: TGTGCCAGCAGCCAGACAGGGGACACTGAAGCTTTCTTT
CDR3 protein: CASSQTGDTEAFF

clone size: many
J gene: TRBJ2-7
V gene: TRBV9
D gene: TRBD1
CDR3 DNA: TGTGCCAGCAGCCGTGGGGGACAGGTGACCTACGAGCAGTACTTC
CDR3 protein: CASSRGGQVTYEQYF

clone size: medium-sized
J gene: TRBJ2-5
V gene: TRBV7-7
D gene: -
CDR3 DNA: TGTGCCAGCAGCTTAGGGTTAGGAGAGACCCAGTACTTC
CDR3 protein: CASSLGLGETQYF

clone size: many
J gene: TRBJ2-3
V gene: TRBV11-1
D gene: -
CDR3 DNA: TGTGCCAGCAGCTTAGCGCGGCCCCCCCCGCAGTATTTT
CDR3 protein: CASSLARPPPQYF

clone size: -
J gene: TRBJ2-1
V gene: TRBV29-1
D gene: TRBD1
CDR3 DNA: TGCAGCGTTCCGACGAGGACAGGGTTGAATGAGCAGTTCTTC
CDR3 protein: CSVPTRTGLNEQFF

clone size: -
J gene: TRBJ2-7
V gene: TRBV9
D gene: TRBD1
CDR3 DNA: TGTGCCAGCAGCGAAGGGACAGGCCCCTACGAGCAGTACTTC
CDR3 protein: CASSEGTGPYEQYF

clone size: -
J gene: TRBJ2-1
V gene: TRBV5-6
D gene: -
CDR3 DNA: TGTGCCAGCAGCTTGGGAGACATGCCCTACAATGAGCAGTTCTTC
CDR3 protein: CASSLGDMPYNEQFF

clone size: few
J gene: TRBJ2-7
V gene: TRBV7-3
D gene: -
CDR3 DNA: TGTGCCAGCAGCTTGACGGATGCCTACGAGCAGTACTTC
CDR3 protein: CASSLTDAYEQYF

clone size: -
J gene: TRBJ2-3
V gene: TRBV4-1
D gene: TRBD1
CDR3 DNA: TGCGCCAGCAGCCCCGACAGGGGGCTAGATACGCAGTATTTT
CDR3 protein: CASSPDRGLDTQYF

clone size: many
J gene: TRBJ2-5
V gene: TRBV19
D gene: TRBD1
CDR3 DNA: TGTGCCAGTAGTATAGATGGGCGTTTGGACAGGAGCCAAGAGACCCAGTACTTC
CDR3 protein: CASSIDGRLDRSQETQYF

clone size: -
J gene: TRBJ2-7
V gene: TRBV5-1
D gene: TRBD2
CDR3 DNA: TGCGCCAGCAGCGCTCTAGCGGGAGGGAGCGAGCAGTACTTC
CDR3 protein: CASSALAGGSEQYF

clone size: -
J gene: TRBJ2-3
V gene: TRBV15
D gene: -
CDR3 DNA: TGTGCCACCAGCAGGCAGTTTGGGGTCACAGATACGCAGTATTTT
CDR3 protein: CATSRQFGVTDTQYF

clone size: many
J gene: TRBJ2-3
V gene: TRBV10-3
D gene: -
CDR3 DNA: TGTGCCATCAATGCCGGGGGAGCCACAGATACGCAGTATTTT
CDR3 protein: CAINAGGATDTQYF

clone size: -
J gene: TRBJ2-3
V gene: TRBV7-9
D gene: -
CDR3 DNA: TGTGCCAGCAGCTCTAGTACTGCCGATACGCAGTATTTT
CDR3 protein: CASSSSTADTQYF

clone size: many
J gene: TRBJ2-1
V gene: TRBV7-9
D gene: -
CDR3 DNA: TGTGCCAGCAGCTCAAAGACCCGTCTCAATGAGCAGTTCTTC
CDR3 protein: CASSSKTRLNEQFF

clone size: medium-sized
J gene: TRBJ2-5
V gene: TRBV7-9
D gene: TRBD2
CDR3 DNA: TGTGCCAGCAGCTCCGGGGGGGGCCGCCAAGAGACCCAGTACTTC
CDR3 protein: CASSSGGGRQETQYF

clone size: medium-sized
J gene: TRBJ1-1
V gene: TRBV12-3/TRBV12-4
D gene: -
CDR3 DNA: TGTGCCAGCAGTTTGAGCGGGATGAACACTGAAGCTTTCTTT
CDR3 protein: CASSLSGMNTEAFF

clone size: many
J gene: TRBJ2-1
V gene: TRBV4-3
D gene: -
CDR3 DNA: TGCGCCAGCAGCCAAGATTTTTCTAGGACTTTTGGGCGGGGCAATGAGCAGTTCTTC
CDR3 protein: CASSQDFSRTFGRGNEQFF

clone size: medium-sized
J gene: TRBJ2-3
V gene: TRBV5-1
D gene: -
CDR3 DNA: TGCGCCAGCAGCTTGTACAGCAGCACAGATACGCAGTATTTT
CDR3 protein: CASSLYSSTDTQYF

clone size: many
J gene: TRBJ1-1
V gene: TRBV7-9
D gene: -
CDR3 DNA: TGTGCCAGCAGTTATCCGGTTGACAGCAACACTGAAGCTTTCTTT
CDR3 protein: CASSYPVDSNTEAFF

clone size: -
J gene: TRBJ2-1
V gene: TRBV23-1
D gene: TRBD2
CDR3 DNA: TGCTCCAGCAGTCAATTTTCCCGGGAGGACAATGAGCAGTTCTTC
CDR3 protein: CSSSQFSREDNEQFF

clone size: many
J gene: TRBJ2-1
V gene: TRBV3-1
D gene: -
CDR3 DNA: TGTGCCAGCAGCCCTGGGTATGAGCAGTTCTTC
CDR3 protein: CASSPGYEQFF

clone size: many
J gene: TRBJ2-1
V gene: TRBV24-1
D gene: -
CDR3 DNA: TGTGCCACCAGCCCCACATCAATACCCGTCTCCTACAATGAGCAGTTCTTC
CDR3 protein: CATSPTSIPVSYNEQFF